This is a list of T cell receptor beta chains from one sample in a study of OX40 agonist ivuxolimab in advanced cancers. The table came from immunoSEQ multiplex PCR; TCRdb's copy has only in-frame clones and leaves some out. Of about 32,000 clones listed, over 80% are singletons. Sequences were derived from CD4+ or CD8+ T cells sorted from blood, sampled in a trial of the OX40 agonist ivuxolimab. The receptors stem from an adult with an advanced solid tumor such as melanoma, head and neck, liver or kidney cancer. The CDR3 runs from the conserved cysteine through the conserved F or W. The D gene is left open where the match is weak. Some rows mark clone size as missing; the rest say once, few, many or name a class of expanded clone.

d_call	clone_size	v_call	j_call	cdr3_nt	cdr3_aa
TRBD1	.	TRBV19	TRBJ2-7	TGTGCCAGTAGTCCGGACAGGGGGACCTACGAGCAGTACTTC	CASSPDRGTYEQYF
.	.	TRBV19	TRBJ1-2	TGTGCCAGTAGTGTCGACGGTCGGTATGGCTACACCTTC	CASSVDGRYGYTF
.	.	TRBV27	TRBJ2-5	TGTGCCAGCAGTTTTTCGGGTTTAGAGACCCAGTACTTC	CASSFSGLETQYF
.	medium-sized	TRBV9	TRBJ1-2	TGTGCCAGCAGCGCTTGGGGGGATGGCTACACCTTC	CASSAWGDGYTF
TRBD1	.	TRBV28	TRBJ1-2	TGTGCCAGCAGCCCGACAGGGGTGGGCTATGGCTACACCTTC	CASSPTGVGYGYTF
TRBD1	.	TRBV28	TRBJ1-2	TGTGCCAGCAGTTTTGGTGGGGACAGTCGCACCTTC	CASSFGGDSRTF
.	.	TRBV19	TRBJ2-3	TGTGCCAGTAGTATAAGCCTCACAGATACGCAGTATTTT	CASSISLTDTQYF
.	.	TRBV19	TRBJ1-4	TGTGCCAGTAGTATGGCGTGGGCGAATGAAAAACTGTTTTTT	CASSMAWANEKLFF
.	.	TRBV7-9	TRBJ1-1	TGTGCCAGCAACTTCAACTCCGCCGCGGACACTGAAGCTTTCTTT	CASNFNSAADTEAFF
.	.	TRBV7-3	TRBJ1-3	TGTGCCAGCAGCTTATGGCGGGCGTTTGGGGGCGGAAACACCATATATTTT	CASSLWRAFGGGNTIYF
.	.	TRBV6-9	TRBJ2-4	TGTGCCAGCAGTTCGTCACGGGGTTACATTCAGTACTTC	CASSSSRGYIQYF
.	.	TRBV2	TRBJ2-2	TGTGCCAGCAGTCACACCCCAACGGAGGGGGCCGCCGGGGAGCTGTTTTTT	CASSHTPTEGAAGELFF
TRBD1	.	TRBV6-5	TRBJ1-2	TGTGCCAGCAGTTACTCGATGCCGGGACAGGGCGGCTACACCTTC	CASSYSMPGQGGYTF
.	.	TRBV7-9	TRBJ2-4	TGTGCCAGCAGCTTAGCCCGGGTAGCCAAAAACATTCAGTACTTC	CASSLARVAKNIQYF
.	.	TRBV7-6	TRBJ2-7	TGTGCCAGCAGCTTAACGAGCTCCTACGAGCAGTACTTC	CASSLTSSYEQYF
TRBD2	.	TRBV5-4	TRBJ2-6	TGTGCCACCCGAGCGGGAGTGTCTGGGGCCAACGTCCTGACTTTC	CATRAGVSGANVLTF
.	.	TRBV2	TRBJ2-7	TGTGCCAGCGTAGGCTCACCCTACGAGCAGTACTTC	CASVGSPYEQYF
.	.	TRBV4-1	TRBJ2-3	TGCGCCAGCAGCTACGGGGGATCTAGCACAGATACGCAGTATTTT	CASSYGGSSTDTQYF
.	.	TRBV6-5	TRBJ1-4	TGTGCCAGCAGTTACTCGAGGAATGAAAAACTGTTTTTT	CASSYSRNEKLFF
.	once	TRBV6-1	TRBJ1-5	TGTGCCAGCAGTGAATTCAGGGCCAGCAATCAGCCCCAGCATTTT	CASSEFRASNQPQHF
TRBD2	once	TRBV9	TRBJ2-7	TGTGCCAGCAGCGTAGAGGGGACTAGCGGTATCTACGAGCAGTACTTC	CASSVEGTSGIYEQYF
.	once	TRBV15	TRBJ1-1	TGTGCCACCAGCAGAGAAAGTGTCGTCTACACTGAAGCTTTCTTT	CATSRESVVYTEAFF
TRBD2	.	TRBV19	TRBJ2-1	TGTGCCAGTAGACTAGCGGGGGGGAGTGAGCAGTTCTTC	CASRLAGGSEQFF
.	.	TRBV19	TRBJ2-1	TGTGCCAGTAGCCCGGGACTCTACAATGAGCAGTTCTTC	CASSPGLYNEQFF
.	.	TRBV5-1	TRBJ1-1	TGCGCCAGCAGCCTACTGGACAGTCTGAACACTGAAGCTTTCTTT	CASSLLDSLNTEAFF
TRBD1	.	TRBV4-3	TRBJ2-3	TGCGCCAGCAGCCAAGATCGAGGGGGCCTCACAGATACGCAGTATTTT	CASSQDRGGLTDTQYF
.	.	TRBV19	TRBJ1-1	TGTGCCAGTAGTGTTCATTTTGGGAGCACTGAAGCTTTCTTT	CASSVHFGSTEAFF
.	.	TRBV4-1	TRBJ2-5	TGCGCCAGCAGCCAATACCCAGCCTTGGGGGAGACCCAGTACTTC	CASSQYPALGETQYF
.	.	TRBV4-1	TRBJ2-5	TGCGCCAGCAGCCAGGGGGGGCAGGCTTACCAAGAGACCCAGTACTTC	CASSQGGQAYQETQYF
TRBD2	.	TRBV7-9	TRBJ2-1	TGTGCCAGCAGCTTAGAGCTGCGGAGGACTAGCGGGGACAATGAGCAGTTCTTC	CASSLELRRTSGDNEQFF
.	.	TRBV7-6	TRBJ2-7	TGTGCCAGCAGCTTACCTGGGCCCCTCTACGAGCAGTACTTC	CASSLPGPLYEQYF
.	.	TRBV5-8	TRBJ2-7	TGTGCCAGCAGCTTGTTTGGGCAGTACTTC	CASSLFGQYF
.	.	TRBV9	TRBJ2-1	TGTGCCAGCAGCCGTGGGCGGGGCTCCTACAATGAGCAGTTCTTC	CASSRGRGSYNEQFF
.	.	TRBV5-6	TRBJ1-5	TGTGCCAGCAGCCCCGGACAGTCGGATCAGCCCCAGCATTTT	CASSPGQSDQPQHF
.	.	TRBV7-9	TRBJ1-1	TGTGCCAGCAGGCCGCCGGGGGACACTGAAGCTTTCTTT	CASRPPGDTEAFF
TRBD2	few	TRBV6-1	TRBJ2-5	TGTGCCAGCAGTGAAATAGCGGGAGGGCCCCAAGAGACCCAGTACTTC	CASSEIAGGPQETQYF
TRBD1	.	TRBV5-6	TRBJ1-2	TGTGCCAGCAGCCCGTTTGGACAGGGGGCGGGAGATGGCTACACCTTC	CASSPFGQGAGDGYTF
.	.	TRBV5-1	TRBJ1-1	TGCGCCAGCAGCTTGAGGTATATGAACACTGAAGCTTTCTTT	CASSLRYMNTEAFF
.	.	TRBV13	TRBJ2-2	TGTGCCAGCAGCCCTTCCTACACCGGGGAGCTGTTTTTT	CASSPSYTGELFF
.	once	TRBV18	TRBJ2-3	TGTGCCAGCTCACCGGTTTTTTGGGGCGAATTGTGGGGCACAGATACGCAGTATTTT	CASSPVFWGELWGTDTQYF
TRBD2	once	TRBV7-3	TRBJ2-3	TGTGCCAGCAGCTTTAGCGGGAGTGGCACAGATACGCAGTATTTT	CASSFSGSGTDTQYF
.	.	TRBV27	TRBJ1-6	TGTGCCAGCAGTTTTTCCAATTCACCCCTCCACTTT	CASSFSNSPLHF
.	.	TRBV6-5	TRBJ2-2	TGTGCCAGCAGTTACTCGATCGGCGGGAACACCGGGGAGCTGTTTTTT	CASSYSIGGNTGELFF
TRBD2	.	TRBV2	TRBJ2-5	TGTGCCAGCAGTGAAGCGCTAGCGGGGTTTGGGACCCAGTACTTC	CASSEALAGFGTQYF